This T cell receptor beta chain was observed in a study of Graves' ophthalmopathy and Graves' hyperthyroidism. Overall study context: Peripheral blood sampling occurred at initial diagnosis, before any treatment.

This clonotype was picked up a small number of times. Its antigen remains unknown. CDR3 regions of TCR beta were amplified from RNA transcripts. HTBI primers served in a first-round RT-PCR, which a second-round multiplex PCR followed. One entry per CDR3 protein results from TCRdb running MiXCR on the multiplex PCR reads. In the table there are roughly 380,000 distinct CDR3 sequences, 15% of which are singletons. Overall study results and limits: Most thyroid clonotypes with frequency above 0.001 were detected in blood too.

Uncontrolled infections, pregnancy, lactation or other autoimmune diseases led to patient exclusion. The CDR3 is 17 amino acids. The J segment lost 3 bases and the V segment lost 2 bases, leaving 11 bases of the junction unmatched. CDR1 and CDR2 from the germline V gene are MNHNS and SASEGT. The source material was peripheral blood. The V call is TRBV6-1, the J call TRBJ1-2; 8 bases agree with TRBD1. The sequence came from a woman younger than 30 with stable Graves' hyperthyroidism. As DNA, the CDR3 is TGTGCCAGCAGTGAAACAGGGGGTGCCCCATCGGACTATGGCTACACCTTC. Protein product: CASSETGGAPSDYGYTF.